This T cell receptor (beta chain) is drawn from a study of T-cell memory formation after mild COVID-19. Findings and caveats of the study: Day 37-peaking second-wave clones had unconfirmed SARS-CoV-2 specificity.

Germline V gene lookup returns CDR1 SGDLS and CDR2 YYNGEE. This CDR3 has 16 residues. After removal of 2 bases from V and 3 bases from J, the junction contained 5 bases not matched to a gene. MiXCR, applied by TCRdb to the 5' RACE reads, yields one record per CDR3 protein. In the table there are 450,000 to 650,000 distinct CDR3 sequences, more than 15% of which are singletons. Comments on this clonotype: Its matching antigen is unknown.

This chain connects TRBV9 to TRBJ2-3, with 11 bases that match TRBD2. Sequences were obtained from PBMCs or a T cell subset sorted from them (not recorded which). The clonotype comes from an adult woman who had mild COVID-19 (a few samples of this study predate the infection). Cell type and time point are not known. CDR3 in DNA: TGTGCCAGCAGCGTGGCACTAGCGGGAGTTACAGATACGCAGTATTTT. It yields the protein CASSVALAGVTDTQYF.